This T cell receptor beta chain is from a study of T-cell memory formation after mild COVID-19 (dated by TCRdb to the early 2020s). For the wider study: TCR sequence clusters from the two donors were largely donor specific. Longitudinal TCRalpha and TCRbeta repertoire sequencing tracked T-cell clones expanding and contracting after mild COVID-19 in a couple of donors. The cohort comprised two young, previously healthy adult volunteers, one female and one male. The paper's findings and limits, for the study overall: The study included only a couple of mild cases, and larger cohorts that include severe cases with pre-infection samples were judged to be necessary. Some responding clones were found in pre-infection memory, which suggests that pre-existing cross-reactive memory T cells took part in the SARS-CoV-2 response. The second-wave clones that peaked on day 37 were not confirmed to be SARS-CoV-2 specific. Contracting CD4+ clones appeared mostly in the CM and EM memory subsets, whereas CD8+ clones were enriched in EMRA. Clones that contracted from day 15 to 85 showed balanced CD4/CD8 phenotypes, whereas a second wave of clones that expanded from day 15 to 37 leaned towards CD4+.

CDR1 MDHEN and CDR2 SYDVKM were looked up in the germline V gene. The cysteine opens and the phenylalanine closes a CDR3 of 13 amino acids. Only the CDR3 region is kept as DNA, spanning 39 bases read in frame from base 1. V is clipped by 5 bases and J by 7 bases, and the sequence between their germline boundaries is 14 bases long. This clonotype was detected a few times. Its antigen is not yet known. No base quality values were provided; no much bigger clone lies one nucleotide off. Sequencing was performed on an Illumina NovaSeq 6000. TCRalpha and TCRbeta cDNA libraries were constructed by 5'RACE with constant-segment primers, with sample barcodes and unique molecular identifiers being introduced. RNA was extracted from every sample with Trizol reagent. The libraries were amplified in two PCR steps, and the second step added a second sample barcode and Illumina TruSeq adapters. Libraries were sequenced on an Illumina NovaSeq with 2 x 150 bp paired-end reads. Concerning the study's data processing: The reads were demultiplexed and collapsed into UMI-guided consensus sequences using migec v1.2.7. Using mixcr v2.1.11, UMI consensuses were aligned to TRA and TRB V and J templates and then assembled into clonotypes. A clonotype was counted as expanded or contracted only when both edgeR and NoisET called the clonotype significant, with the noise models trained on biological replicates. For edgeR calls, the cutoffs were a false discovery rate-adjusted p below 0.01 and a log2 fold-change threshold of 1. As an exploratory analysis of dynamics, PCA with hierarchical clustering was applied to max-normalized trajectories of the 1000 most abundant clonotypes. Separately sequenced CD4+ and CD8+ repertoires were used to assign a CD4 or CD8 phenotype to each responding clone. Through fastp at Q25 and MiXCR, TCRdb rebuilt clones from the public reads, retaining in-frame beta chains. Every distinct CDR3 protein forms one entry, paired with its most common genes and DNA. TCRdb's processing, not the authors' own work, is the source of the V and J calls. A total of some 350,000 distinct CDR3 sequences appear in this sample, less than 20% of them only once. The ten top clones hold approximately 20% of the sample.

PBMCs were isolated by Ficoll-Paque density gradient centrifugation. Rearrangement joined TRBV28 to TRBJ2-5; no confident D gene assignment can be made. This receptor was taken from a man younger than 30 who had mild COVID-19 (a few samples of this study predate the infection). The sample titles of this study are shuffled in the database, so cell type and time point are left out; the donor was told from shared clones. The sequenced sample consisted of PBMCs or a T cell subset sorted from them (not recorded which). The CDR3 has the sequence CASSLPRFRTQYF. The nucleotides read TGTGCCAGCAGTCTACCTAGATTTAGGACCCAGTACTTC.